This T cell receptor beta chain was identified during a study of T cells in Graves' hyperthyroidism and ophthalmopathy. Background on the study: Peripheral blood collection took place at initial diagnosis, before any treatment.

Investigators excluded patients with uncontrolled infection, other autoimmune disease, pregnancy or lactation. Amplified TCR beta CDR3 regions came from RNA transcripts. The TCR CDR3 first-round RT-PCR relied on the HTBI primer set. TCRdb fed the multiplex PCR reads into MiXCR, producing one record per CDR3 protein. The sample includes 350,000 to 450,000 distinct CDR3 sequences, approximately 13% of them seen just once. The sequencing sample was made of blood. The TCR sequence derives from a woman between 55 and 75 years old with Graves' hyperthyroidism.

The DNA of the CDR3 is TGTGCCAGTAGGAATCTTCGGGAGGGCCGGTACAATGAGCAGTTCTTC. Translation gives CASRNLREGRYNEQFF. This chain joins TRBV19 and TRBJ2-1; 8 nucleotides agree with TRBD2. Trimming took 6 bases from V and 4 from J; bases not matched to a gene: 11. CDR1 and CDR2 from the germline V gene are LNHDA and SQIVND (reference sequence). The CDR3 spans 16 residues.